What follows describes a single T cell receptor (delta chain). This clone occurred a few times. This receptor's antigen is unknown. No per-base quality is available; no much larger clone lies one base away. V is trimmed back by 0 bases and J by 0 bases, and the junction contains 20 bases that no gene match accounts for. The CDR3, cysteine through phenylalanine, is 23 amino acids long. Left in the record is the CDR3 DNA by itself, 69 bases read in frame from the first base. The germline V gene encodes CDR1 NSMFDY and CDR2 ISSIKDK. Library construction relied on PCR. TCRdb names Illumina MiSeq as the instrument used. Via CATT, TCRdb reprocessed the public reads, and rows with identical DNA were then joined. This sample gives 6,000 to 7,000 delta-chain clones in total; less than 50% of them show up just once. Jointly, the top ten make up about 6% of the sample. The record originates from a study of human gamma delta and Vdelta1 T cells (dated by TCRdb to the late 2010s). Turning to the overall study: In this study, the researchers looked at Delta One T cells, which are Vd1+ gamma-delta T cells, to see how well they work as cytotoxic effectors against acute myeloid leukemia. The research as a whole found: According to the report, Delta One T cells were polyclonal and showed broad cytotoxic targeting of acute myeloid leukemia.

This receptor chain uses TRAV29/DV5 and TRDJ3; 8 bases in between match TRDD3. What was sequenced was Vdelta1 gamma-delta T cells from blood grown in culture (DOT cells). The sample's cell subset or site label is to be understood as: Delta One T cells, in vitro expanded/differentiated Vd1+ gamma-delta T cells. The source of this sequence is a human donor in good health. At the DNA level, the sequence is TGTGCAGCAAGCGCGGTCTCTATCCGGCTGGGGGACTCGATCTCCTGGGACACCCGACAGATGTTTTTC. This encodes CAASAVSIRLGDSISWDTRQMFF.